Below, 26 T cell receptor beta chains from the same sample are listed, as sequenced in a study of molecular identifiers for immune sequencing clone quantification. TCRdb fed the PCR reads into MiXCR, producing one record per CDR3 protein. The data hold about 320,000 distinct CDR3 sequences, with 20% to 25% observed a single time. The sample comprised naive CD8+ T cells from blood, with Jurkat cell RNA spiked in. Stated subset: FACS-sorted CD8+CD4-CCR7+CD45RA+ naive T cells. The receptors derive from a human donor in good health. Some libraries in this study had Jurkat cell RNA spiked in.

In the case of this clonotype: A much larger clone differs by one base, so this may be a read error. The V gene is TRBV9, the J gene TRBJ1-1; no clear D. Germline V CDR1 and CDR2: SGDLS, YYNGEE. The CDR3 runs 13 residues. The CDR3, as DNA: TGTGCCGGCAGCGTTAACCCGTCGCCTGAAGCTTTCTTT. Residues: CAGSVNPSPEAFF.

The V and J genes are TRBV11-2 and TRBJ1-1; no clear D gene. V gave up 2 bases and J gave up 0 bases, with 10 bases separating them. This CDR3 is 15 amino acids long. Germline V CDR1 and CDR2: SGHAT, FQNNGV. CDR3 sequence (DNA): TGTGCCAGCAGCTTAACTCTGGCAATGAACACTGAAGCTTTCTTT. Translated: CASSLTLAMNTEAFF.

This clonotype was seen at least ten times. The rearrangement joins TRBV6-5 to TRBJ2-7, with 13 bases identical to TRBD2. Per germline, CDR1 MNHEY and CDR2 SVGAGI. Trimming at V came to 2 bases and at J to 4 bases, leaving 2 bases not matched to a gene. This CDR3 region has 15 residues. Written as DNA, the CDR3 is TGTGCCAGCAGTTACACGGGACTAGCGGGATACGAGCAGTACTTC. Its translation: CASSYTGLAGYEQYF.

This clonotype appeared many times. This chain connects TRBV28 to TRBJ1-5; 7 nucleotides agree with TRBD1. The CDR3 totals 15 residues. Germline CDR1 and CDR2: MDHEN and SYDVKM. Losses at the gene ends were 3 bases for V and 1 base for J; bases not matched to a gene: 3. The CDR3 loop is CASSFRQGSNQPQHF. As DNA, the CDR3 is TGTGCCAGCAGTTTCCGACAGGGAAGCAATCAGCCCCAGCATTTT.

The table lists this clonotype with a few counts. This rearrangement joins TRBV19 to TRBJ2-7; D not certain. The CDR3 contains 13 residues. Trimming shortened V by 3 bases and J by 5 bases, and 11 bases separated the two germline ends. Germline V gene data show CDR1 as LNHDA and CDR2 as SQIVND (reference sequence). In nucleotides, the CDR3 is TGTGCCAGTAGTATTTTTCTAGGAGACGAGCAGTACTTC. Residues: CASSIFLGDEQYF.

There are many counts of this clonotype. The rearrangement links TRBV6-1 to TRBJ2-7; D unclear. The germline V gene encodes CDR1 MNHNS and CDR2 SASEGT. The CDR3 is made up of 12 amino acids. The V and J ends lost 7 bases and 2 bases respectively, with 9 bases between them. The CDR3 protein is CASIGPTYEQYF. CDR3 nucleotide sequence: TGTGCCAGCATCGGACCAACCTACGAGCAGTACTTC.

As for this clonotype: A much larger clone differs from this one at a single base, so this may be a read error. The genes are TRBV4-3 and TRBJ2-1, with no clear D. This CDR3 comprises 15 residues. The germline CDR1 and CDR2 sequences are LGHNA and YSLEER. V lost 0 bases and J lost 13, with 19 bases in between. The CDR3 DNA is TGCGCCAGCAGCCAAGATCGGGCCAGCCAAGAGACCCAGTTCTTC. Amino acids: CASSQDRASQETQFF.

The chain carries TRBV4-3 and TRBJ2-6, with D possibly matching TRBD2 (6 bases). Trimming stripped 0 bases from V and 0 bases from J, with 21 bases between. CDR3 size: 21 residues. Germline V gene data show CDR1 as LGHNA and CDR2 as YSLEER. CDR3 protein: CASSQDGLAVNTLSGANVLTF. The CDR3 nucleotides read TGCGCCAGCAGCCAAGATGGGTTAGCGGTCAATACCCTCTCTGGGGCCAACGTCCTGACTTTC.

This clonotype has ten or more counts. The gene calls are TRBV27 and TRBJ1-1; 8 nucleotides match TRBD1. The junction had 10 bases not matched to a gene; V was cut back by 5 bases and J by 11 bases. This CDR3 is built from 13 residues. Looked up from germline, CDR1 is MNHEY and CDR2 is SMNVEV (reference sequence). CDR3 region: CASSGIPGQEAFF. For the CDR3, the DNA is TGTGCCAGCAGTGGTATTCCGGGACAGGAGGCTTTCTTT.

This clonotype was seen only a few times. This rearrangement joins TRBV28 to TRBJ2-7; the D gene is possibly TRBD2 (7 bases). Germline V gene data show CDR1 as MDHEN and CDR2 as SYDVKM. The CDR3 is 16 amino acids. V lost 3 bases, J lost 0 bases, and 15 bases lay in between. CDR3 nucleotides: TGTGCCAGCAGTTTTCGGGGGGCCCCCCTCTCCTACGAGCAGTACTTC. Translation gives CASSFRGAPLSYEQYF.

This clonotype was recorded many times. This rearrangement joins TRBV9 to TRBJ2-3; either TRBD1 or TRBD2 may fit D (6 bases each). This CDR3 has 15 residues. V dropped 4 bases and J dropped 4 bases, with 16 bases sitting between them. Germline-derived CDR1 and CDR2 are SGDLS and YYNGEE. CDR3 loop: CASSHQGGLSDTQYF. The CDR3 DNA reads TGTGCCAGCAGCCACCAAGGGGGACTTTCAGATACGCAGTATTTT. Full variable domain (rest looked up from reference TRBV9 and TRBJ2-3): DSGVTQTPKHLITATGQRVTLRCSPRSGDLSVYWYQQSLDQGLQFLIQYYNGEERAKGNILERFSAQQFPDLHSELNLSSLELGDSALYFCASSHQGGLSDTQYFGPGTRLTVL.

This clonotype was seen at least ten times. The V gene is TRBV12-3 or TRBV12-4, the J gene TRBJ1-2, with 7 nucleotides matching TRBD1. The length of the CDR3 is 17 residues. V lost 5 bases to trimming and J lost 7 bases; unmatched junction nucleotides: 19. Written as DNA, the CDR3 is TGTGCCAGCAGTCCCCCGCCCGACAGGGAAGGTCCTCGTGGCTACACCTTC. Translating it yields CASSPPPDREGPRGYTF.

There are many counts of this clonotype. This chain joins TRBV5-6 and TRBJ1-5; 8 bases map to TRBD1. Germline V gives CDR1 SGHDT, CDR2 YYEEEE. The CDR3 has 16 residues. With V trimmed by 2 bases and J by 4 bases, 8 bases remained unmatched. The CDR3 reads CASSFGTGGFNQPQHF. CDR3 in DNA: TGTGCCAGCAGCTTTGGCACAGGGGGTTTTAATCAGCCCCAGCATTTT.

This clonotype was counted between two and nine times. This chain uses TRBV11-2 with TRBJ2-5; D may match TRBD1 or TRBD2 (5 bases each). Germline V gives CDR1 SGHAT, CDR2 FQNNGV. Trimming removed 3 bases from V and 5 bases from J, with 13 bases in between. The CDR3 length is 14 residues. CDR3 loop: CASSFGATGETQYF. The CDR3 coding sequence is TGTGCCAGCAGCTTCGGGGCCACGGGGGAGACCCAGTACTTC.

Comment on this clonotype: This may arise from a read error, as a much more abundant clone is one base away. The chain couples TRBV28 to TRBJ2-4; TRBD1 aligns across 7 bases. The CDR3 sequence is 16 residues long. Germline lookup yields CDR1 MDHEN and CDR2 SYDVKM. V shed 5 bases and J 1 base; nucleotides not matched to a gene: 8. The CDR3 sequence: CASSLTPTGAKNIQYF. In nucleotides, the CDR3 is TGTGCCAGCAGTCTAACCCCGACAGGGGCCAAAAACATTCAGTACTTC.

This clonotype was seen at least ten times. This chain uses TRBV5-8 with TRBJ2-3, with D possibly called TRBD1 or TRBD2 (5 bases each). V lost 0 bases, J lost 5 bases, and 16 bases lay in between. Germline loops: CDR1 SGHTS, CDR2 YDEGEE. The CDR3 spans 16 residues. CDR3 DNA sequence: TGTGCCAGCAGCTTGGGGTCATCAACTGGGGGAGATACGCAGTATTTT. This sequence encodes CASSLGSSTGGDTQYF.

To note about this clonotype: Given the absence of the conserved phenylalanine or tryptophan at the CDR3 end, a read error is likely. This chain joins TRBV29-1 and TRBJ2-2, with a possible D match to TRBD1 (6 bases). V was cut by 8 bases and J by 3 bases, with 16 bases left in between. The CDR3 has 14 residues. Germline lookup yields CDR1 SQVTM and CDR2 ANQGSEA. CDR3 nucleotide sequence: TGCAGCAAAGTCGGGGACACTTACACCGGGGAGCTGTTTCTT. Its protein is CSKVGDTYTGELFL.

The CDR3 DNA reads as TGTGCCAGCAGTTTTTCAGGGTCGAACACTGAAGCTTTCTTT. This sequence encodes CASSFSGSNTEAFF. J is TRBJ1-1 and V is TRBV27, with D possibly matching TRBD1 (5 bases). Germline V gene sequence: CDR1 MNHEY, CDR2 SMNVEV (reference sequence). CDR3 length: 14 amino acids. With 3 bases removed from V and 1 base from J, the gap between germline ends came to 9 bases.

The chain has TRBV10-2 and TRBJ2-7, with 9 bases identical to TRBD1. Per the germline V gene, CDR1 is WSHSY and CDR2 is SAAADI. V was pared by 3 bases and J by 0 bases, with 3 bases of the junction left unmatched. The CDR3 runs to 15 residues. The CDR3 is CASSEQGADSYEQYF. CDR3 DNA sequence: TGCGCCAGCAGTGAACAGGGGGCCGACTCCTACGAGCAGTACTTC.

This clonotype showed up many times. V and J are TRBV12-3 or TRBV12-4 and TRBJ2-1; 7 bases agree with TRBD2. Losses at the gene ends were 5 bases for V and 12 bases for J; bases not matched to a gene: 7. The CDR3 is 12 amino acids. The CDR3 DNA follows: TGTGCCAGCAGTCTAACTAGCGTTGGGCAGTTCTTC. It specifies CASSLTSVGQFF.

There are many counts of this clonotype. Written as DNA, the CDR3 is TGTGCCAGCAGCTTGTATTCCGGGCCTAATGAAAAACTGTTTTTT. This gives the protein CASSLYSGPNEKLFF. The chain employs TRBV7-9 and TRBJ1-4, with no clear D. Trimming cost V 3 bases and J 3 bases, with 11 bases left between them. This CDR3 contains 15 residues. Germline values: CDR1 SEHNR, CDR2 FQNEAQ (reference sequence).

This clonotype was observed many times. The chain is built from TRBV29-1 and TRBJ1-2; 10 bases map to TRBD1. This CDR3 comprises 16 residues. CDR1 SQVTM and CDR2 ANQGSEA come from the germline V gene. V dropped 3 bases and J dropped 2; count of bases not matched to a gene: 9. The chain's CDR3 is CSVDGTGEIFNYGYTF. The CDR3 nucleotides read TGCAGCGTTGATGGGACAGGGGAAATATTCAACTATGGCTACACCTTC.

A remark on this clonotype: This could be a read error, since a much larger clone is one nucleotide away. The V gene is TRBV4-3, the J gene TRBJ1-1; perhaps TRBD1 as D (5 bases). Germline V CDR1 and CDR2: LGHNA, YSLEER. CDR3 length equals 15 residues. CDR3 in DNA: TGCGCCAGCAGCCAAGAAGAACAGGAAAGAACTGAAGCTCTCTTT. Amino acids: CASSQEEQERTEALF.

This sequence joins TRBV2 and TRBJ2-3, with TRBD1 as a possible D gene (6 bases). Germline loops: CDR1 SNHLY, CDR2 FYNNEI. V was trimmed by 5 bases and J by 0 bases, leaving 15 bases between them. The CDR3 runs 16 residues. The CDR3 sequence is CASSTPQGSSTDTQYF. The CDR3 DNA reads TGTGCCAGCAGTACTCCACAGGGATCTAGCACAGATACGCAGTATTTT.

This clonotype came up many times. V gene TRBV7-9 combines with J gene TRBJ2-7; D not certain. The CDR3 consists of 14 residues. V gave up 5 bases and J gave up 4 bases, with 15 bases separating them. From germline, CDR1 is SEHNR and CDR2 FQNEAQ (reference sequence). The DNA of the CDR3 is TGTGCCAGCAGCCCTATCTCGCCCCAGTACGAGCAGTACTTC. As protein: CASSPISPQYEQYF.

This clonotype was counted only a few times. V is TRBV20-1 and J is TRBJ2-2; D is unresolved. This CDR3 is 16 amino acids long. V lost 1 base to trimming and J lost 4 bases, with 16 bases between them. Germline V gene data show CDR1 as DFQATT and CDR2 as SNEGSKA (reference sequence). CDR3 amino acids: CSARGFSLSVTGELFF. The CDR3 region has the DNA TGCAGTGCTAGAGGCTTTAGCCTCTCTGTCACCGGGGAGCTGTTTTTT.